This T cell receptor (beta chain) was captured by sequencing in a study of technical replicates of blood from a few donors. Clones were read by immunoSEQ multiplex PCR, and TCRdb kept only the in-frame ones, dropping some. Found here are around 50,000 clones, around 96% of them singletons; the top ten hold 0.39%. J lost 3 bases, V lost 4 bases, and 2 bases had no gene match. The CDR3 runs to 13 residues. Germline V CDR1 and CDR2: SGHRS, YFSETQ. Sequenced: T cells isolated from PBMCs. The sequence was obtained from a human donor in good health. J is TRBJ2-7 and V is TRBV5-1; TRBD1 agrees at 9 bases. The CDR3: CASSQTGGYEQYF. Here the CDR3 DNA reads TGCGCCAGCAGCCAGACAGGGGGCTACGAGCAGTACTTC.